Shown below are 27 T cell receptor beta chains from a single sample sequenced in a study of beta chain features in type 1 diabetes (dated by TCRdb to 2017 to 2018). These receptors have no known antigen. Library method: the immunoSEQ multiplex PCR assay. The High Capacity cDNA Reverse Transcription Kit was used to reverse transcribe all of the isolated RNA, meaning that expressed TCRB transcripts were what got sequenced. TCRdb stores this immuneACCESS table with in-frame sequences only. Part of the clones is absent; in the studies checked, under half of the shortfall reflects unresolved V genes, and no reason is known for the rest. The sample profile shows around 280,000 clones; about 15% of them were found once. The ten largest clonotypes hold about 0.014% of the sample. The study at large found these results: Type 1 diabetes patients showed a moderate but significant shortening of TCRB CDR3 length in all four CD4+ subsets.

The sequenced sample was naive CD4+ T cells from blood. The sample's cell subset or site label is to be understood as: true naive CD4+ T cells. The receptors were gathered from a man aged 18 to 35 with type 1 diabetes.

The CDR3 sequence: CASSYATGWETQYF. In nucleotides, the CDR3 is TGCGCCAGCAGCTATGCGACAGGGTGGGAGACCCAGTACTTC. V usage is TRBV5-1 and J usage is TRBJ2-5, with TRBD1 matching 7 bases. This CDR3 is 14 amino acids long. Trimming took 3 bases from V and 5 from J; bases not matched to a gene: 7. Germline V lookup: CDR1 SGHRS, CDR2 YFSETQ.

The gene calls are TRBV19 and TRBJ2-1; possible D gene TRBD2, 6 bases. V lost 5 bases and J 9 bases, leaving 17 bases between the germline ends. The CDR3 is made up of 14 amino acids. Germline lookup yields CDR1 LNHDA and CDR2 SQIVND (reference sequence). For the CDR3, the DNA is TGTGCCAGTAGTGAACCGGGCGGGGCGGCTGAGCAGTTCTTC. It translates to CASSEPGGAAEQFF.

CDR3: CASSYSTSYEQYF. The CDR3, as DNA: TGTGCCAGCAGTTATTCTACCTCCTACGAGCAGTACTTC. V is TRBV6-5 and J is TRBJ2-7, with D uncertain. The CDR3 spans 13 residues. The germline V and J ends were trimmed by 3 bases and 0 bases, with 6 bases remaining between them. Germline V gene data show CDR1 as MNHEY and CDR2 as SVGAGI.

The chain carries TRBV5-1 and TRBJ2-3, with 11 nucleotides matching TRBD2. The ends lost 6 bases at V and 0 bases at J; junction bases unmatched: 0. In germline, CDR1 is SGHRS, CDR2 YFSETQ. The CDR3 has 14 residues. This CDR3 is CASIAGGSTDTQYF. As DNA, the CDR3 is TGCGCCAGCATAGCGGGGGGGAGCACAGATACGCAGTATTTT.

This clone was picked up a small number of times. The rearrangement uses TRBV5-6 and TRBJ1-5; D remains ambiguous. The germline gives CDR1 SGHDT, CDR2 YYEEEE. The CDR3 has 15 amino acids. Trimming stripped 4 bases from V and 4 bases from J, with 15 bases between. CDR3: CASSAWRRLNQPQHF. The CDR3 DNA sequence: TGTGCCAGCAGCGCCTGGCGGCGGCTAAATCAGCCCCAGCATTTT.

V usage is TRBV27 and J usage is TRBJ2-1, with 7 bases aligning to TRBD2. The junction had 6 bases not matched to a gene; V was cut back by 10 bases and J by 0 bases. Looked up from germline, CDR1 is MNHEY and CDR2 is SMNVEV (reference sequence). This CDR3 has 14 amino acids. The CDR3 reads CATSGGSSYNEQFF. In DNA, the CDR3 is TGTGCCACTAGCGGAGGGAGCTCCTACAATGAGCAGTTCTTC.

This clone appeared once. V usage is TRBV9 and J usage is TRBJ2-1; 10 nucleotides match TRBD2. Germline lookup yields CDR1 SGDLS and CDR2 YYNGEE. The V and J ends lost 3 bases and 8 bases, in that order; junction bases with no gene match: 14. The CDR3 runs to 17 residues. DNA of the CDR3: TGTGCCAGCAGCGCCCGATTTAGCGGGGGGCGTAACTATGAGCAGTTCTTC. This codes for CASSARFSGGRNYEQFF.

CDR3 sequence: CASSEGPYEQYF. The CDR3 DNA sequence: TGTGCCAGCAGTGAAGGGCCGTACGAGCAGTACTTC. J is TRBJ2-7 and V is TRBV6-1; D unresolved. The V end lost 1 base, the J end lost 4 bases, and 5 bases lay between the germline ends. CDR3 length: 12 amino acids. Germline CDR1 reads MNHNS; CDR2 reads SASEGT.

This clone has a handful of counts. This sequence joins TRBV7-2 and TRBJ2-5; maybe TRBD1 (6 bases). The length of the CDR3 is 15 residues. V was shortened by 1 base and J by 4 bases, with 13 bases between the two germline ends. In germline, CDR1 is SGHTA, CDR2 FQGNSA. CDR3: CASSLGGTTRETQYF. CDR3 sequence (DNA): TGTGCCAGCAGCTTAGGAGGGACAACGAGAGAGACCCAGTACTTC.

There are a few counts of this clone. This chain uses TRBV4-3 with TRBJ2-3; D uncertain. The V and J ends lost 0 bases and 1 base respectively, with 2 bases between them. Germline CDR1 and CDR2: LGHNA and YSLEER. CDR3 length: 13 amino acids. The DNA of the CDR3 is TGCGCCAGCAGCCAAGACGGCACAGATACGCAGTATTTT. It yields the protein CASSQDGTDTQYF.

Only a few counts were recorded for this clone. The J gene is TRBJ1-5, the V gene TRBV30; TRBD1 matches at 7 bases. CDR3 length equals 15 residues. The junction had 9 bases not matched to a gene; V was cut back by 3 bases and J by 4 bases. Per germline, CDR1 GTSNPN and CDR2 SVGIG (reference sequence). The CDR3, as DNA: TGTGCCTGGAGGAAGGGACAGTTAAAAAATCAGCCCCAGCATTTT. Translated: CAWRKGQLKNQPQHF.

This clone was detected a few times. The CDR3 loop is CAIRPGQASGTEAFF. CDR3 sequence (DNA): TGTGCCATCCGACCGGGACAGGCGTCGGGCACTGAAGCTTTCTTT. The chain uses TRBV6-5 and TRBJ1-1; 8 nucleotides match TRBD1. The CDR3 runs to 15 residues. V gave up 10 bases and J gave up 4 bases; unmatched junction bases: 14. Germline values: CDR1 MNHEY, CDR2 SVGAGI.

This clone was seen a few times. The rearrangement joins TRBV5-4 to TRBJ2-7, with 10 bases aligning to TRBD2. Germline V gene lookup returns CDR1 SGHNT and CDR2 YYREEE (reference sequence). Germline trimming cut 4 bases from V and 0 bases from J; bases unmatched to any gene: 4. This CDR3 is built from 15 residues. The CDR3 DNA sequence: TGTGCCAGCAGCCCGGGACTAGCGACCTCCTACGAGCAGTACTTC. This encodes CASSPGLATSYEQYF.

The chain couples TRBV30 to TRBJ2-1; 11 bases are shared with TRBD2. This CDR3 is built from 15 residues. Germline V CDR1 and CDR2: GTSNPN, SVGIG (reference sequence). The J segment lost 8 bases and the V segment lost 4 bases, leaving 10 bases of the junction unmatched. The CDR3 spells CAWTLGSGGGDEQFF. The CDR3 nucleotides are TGTGCCTGGACTCTGGGTAGCGGGGGGGGCGATGAGCAGTTCTTC.

V is TRBV29-1 and J is TRBJ2-5; D may be TRBD2 (7 bases). The CDR3 loop spans 11 amino acids. CDR1 SQVTM and CDR2 ANQGSEA come from the germline V gene. V was cut by 3 bases and J by 9 bases, with 11 bases left in between. CDR3 sequence (DNA): TGCAGCGTTGAGGGGGGGCTGGCCCAGTACTTC. This encodes CSVEGGLAQYF.

CDR3 sequence: CASSIFPGQQHYEQYF. The CDR3 DNA reads as TGTGCCAGTAGTATTTTTCCGGGACAGCAACACTACGAGCAGTACTTC. The gene calls are TRBV19 and TRBJ2-7; 7 bases align to TRBD1. This CDR3 has 16 amino acids. The germline CDR1 and CDR2 sequences are LNHDA and SQIVND (reference sequence). Trimming cost V 3 bases and J 3 bases; bases outside gene matches: 11. Drawing the rest from reference TRBV19 and TRBJ2-7, the complete variable domain is DGGITQSPKYLFRKEGQNVTLSCEQNLNHDAMYWYRQDPGQGLRLIYYSQIVNDFQKGDIAEGYSVSREKKESFPLTVTSAQKNPTAFYLCASSIFPGQQHYEQYFGPGTRLTVT.

This clone was observed a handful of times. This chain uses TRBV7-8 with TRBJ2-7; D is unclear. The CDR3 spans 11 residues. The germline V gene encodes CDR1 SGHVS and CDR2 FQNEAQ. V was trimmed by 5 bases and J by 7 bases, leaving 9 bases between them. The CDR3: CASSPGWEQYF. Written as DNA, the CDR3 is TGTGCCAGCAGCCCCGGGTGGGAGCAGTACTTC.

In its sample, this clone was seen a few times. The chain uses TRBV19 and TRBJ1-2; 9 nucleotides match TRBD1. The CDR3 is made up of 13 amino acids. Germline CDR1 LNHDA, CDR2 SQIVND (reference sequence). V shed 9 bases, J shed 5 bases, and the junction held 7 bases outside the gene matches. The CDR3 DNA reads as TGTGCCAGCCAAAAGACAGGGGGATATGGCTACACCTTC. It translates to CASQKTGGYGYTF.

The chain recombines TRBV5-1 with TRBJ2-1; TRBD2 is a possible D gene (5 bases). Germline V gene lookup returns CDR1 SGHRS and CDR2 YFSETQ. This CDR3 is built from 14 residues. V was clipped by 6 bases and J by 7 bases, with 17 bases between them. In DNA, the CDR3 is TGCGCCAGCAACTCTTCCCCGGGGTCGAATGAGCAGTTCTTC. This encodes CASNSSPGSNEQFF.

This clone has more than one count but fewer than ten. The CDR3 sequence: CASSARGYTF. CDR3 DNA: TGTGCCAGCAGCGCCAGGGGCTACACCTTC. The J gene is TRBJ1-2, the V gene TRBV7-9; D is undetermined. Germline values: CDR1 SEHNR, CDR2 FQNEAQ (reference sequence). V lost 5 bases and J 8 bases, leaving 6 bases between the germline ends. CDR3 size: 10 residues.

This clone has a handful of counts. The chain couples TRBV7-2 to TRBJ1-1; D unclear. CDR3 length equals 13 residues. Germline V gene lookup returns CDR1 SGHTA and CDR2 FQGNSA. Trimming stripped 3 bases from V and 6 bases from J, with 11 bases between. CDR3 amino acids: CASSFAGLAEAFF. The DNA of the CDR3 is TGTGCCAGCAGCTTTGCCGGACTCGCTGAAGCTTTCTTT.

This clone was seen a few times. The chain links TRBV5-4 to TRBJ1-1, with 8 bases fitting TRBD1. The CDR3 is made up of 13 amino acids. The J segment lost 4 bases and the V segment lost 5 bases, leaving 4 bases of the junction unmatched. Germline V lookup: CDR1 SGHNT, CDR2 YYREEE (reference sequence). CDR3 DNA sequence: TGTGCCAGCAGGGGACAGGCTGGCACTGAAGCTTTCTTT. Its protein product is CASRGQAGTEAFF.

The chain couples TRBV27 to TRBJ1-2; D might be TRBD1 (5 bases). Trimming cost V 3 bases and J 3 bases, with 11 bases left between them. Per the germline V gene, CDR1 is MNHEY and CDR2 is SMNVEV (reference sequence). The CDR3 consists of 14 residues. The CDR3, as DNA: TGTGCCAGCAGTTTTACATTCAGGGACTATGGCTACACCTTC. Amino acids: CASSFTFRDYGYTF.

The sample holds many counts of this clone. The chain employs TRBV19 and TRBJ2-7; tentative D call: TRBD2 (5 bases). V was trimmed by 5 bases and J by 6 bases, leaving 11 bases between them. CDR1 and CDR2 (germline): LNHDA, SQIVND (reference sequence). The CDR3 contains 12 residues. In nucleotides, the CDR3 is TGTGCCAGTAGTGCACCGGCGGGCGAGCAGTACTTC. This encodes CASSAPAGEQYF. The whole variable domain, remainder taken from reference TRBV19 and TRBJ2-7, is DGGITQSPKYLFRKEGQNVTLSCEQNLNHDAMYWYRQDPGQGLRLIYYSQIVNDFQKGDIAEGYSVSREKKESFPLTVTSAQKNPTAFYLCASSAPAGEQYFGPGTRLTVT.

This clone showed up just a few times. V gene TRBV19 combines with J gene TRBJ2-2; D is uncertain. This CDR3 region has 16 residues. Trimming left V 7 bases short and J 7 bases short, with 22 bases between. Germline CDR1 is LNHDA and CDR2 is SQIVND (reference sequence). Here the CDR3 reads CASTSRPASLGGELFF. Written as DNA, the CDR3 is TGTGCCAGTACTTCCCGACCGGCAAGCCTAGGCGGGGAGCTGTTTTTT.

This clone was seen only a few times. The chain employs TRBV10-3 and TRBJ2-5; D may be TRBD1 (6 bases). Germline V CDR1 and CDR2: ENHRY, SYGVKD. Deletions cut 3 bases from V and 7 bases from J, with 27 bases between. The CDR3 spans 18 residues. The CDR3 protein is CAISEGWTDVHLHWTQYF. The CDR3, as DNA: TGTGCCATCAGTGAAGGGTGGACAGATGTGCACTTACACTGGACCCAGTACTTC.

The chain is built from TRBV29-1 and TRBJ1-5; D gene ambiguous. With 6 bases removed from V and 3 bases from J, the gap between germline ends came to 12 bases. CDR3 length: 13 residues. Germline CDR1 SQVTM, CDR2 ANQGSEA. CDR3 DNA: TGCAGCGTAGTGACGGGGTTCAATCAGCCCCAGCATTTT. Residues: CSVVTGFNQPQHF.